The 10 T cell receptor beta chains in this list originate from one sample, sequenced in a study of T cells in Graves' hyperthyroidism and ophthalmopathy. Amplification of TCR beta CDR3 regions was performed using RNA transcripts as template. The HTBI primer set was used in a first-round RT-PCR of the TCR CDR3. One entry per CDR3 protein, called by TCRdb with MiXCR from the multiplex PCR reads. The sample yields under 400,000 distinct CDR3 sequences, approximately 14% seen once. Sequenced material: blood. These receptors originate from a woman aged 18 to 35 with Graves' hyperthyroidism that later progressed to Graves' ophthalmopathy.

This clonotype was observed at least ten times. This chain joins TRBV7-9 and TRBJ1-2; no firm D call. The CDR3 runs 16 residues. In germline, CDR1 is SEHNR, CDR2 FQNEAQ (reference sequence). Trimming took 1 base from V and 5 from J, leaving 17 bases between them. CDR3: CASSLGPPGLGYGYTF. The CDR3 DNA reads TGTGCCAGCAGCTTAGGTCCTCCGGGTTTGGGATATGGCTACACCTTC.

The chain joins TRBV2 to TRBJ2-1; D could derive from TRBD1 or TRBD2 (5 bases each). The CDR3 loop spans 12 amino acids. The V and J ends lost 7 bases and 8 bases respectively, with 12 bases between them. From germline, CDR1 is SNHLY and CDR2 FYNNEI. CDR3 loop: CASTTRGDEQFF. The CDR3 DNA follows: TGTGCCAGCACCACGAGGGGCGATGAGCAGTTCTTC.

The rearrangement links TRBV3-1 to TRBJ2-6; D possibly uses TRBD1 or TRBD2 (5 bases each). V was pared by 4 bases and J by 4 bases, with 14 bases between. Germline CDR1 and CDR2: LGHDT and YNNKEL (reference sequence). The CDR3 totals 16 residues. CDR3 residues: CASSRPAGTGANVLTF. The CDR3 coding sequence is TGTGCCAGCAGCCGTCCGGCAGGGACCGGGGCCAACGTCCTGACTTTC.

This clonotype was seen ten or more times. V usage is TRBV7-2 and J usage is TRBJ2-3; D not resolved. The ends were cut back, 4 bases at V and 1 base at J, with 9 bases in the middle. Germline CDR1 and CDR2: SGHTA and FQGNSA. The CDR3 sequence is 14 residues long. CDR3 in DNA: TGTGCCAGCAGCTCAATCTCTCGCACAGATACGCAGTATTTT. Protein product: CASSSISRTDTQYF.

This clonotype was detected many times. The chain couples TRBV4-3 to TRBJ2-7, with D maybe TRBD1 (7 bases). Looked up from germline, CDR1 is LGHNA and CDR2 is YSLEER. V lost 4 bases and J 3 bases, leaving 13 bases between the germline ends. The CDR3 has 14 residues. The CDR3 region is CASSRGTDYYEQYF. The CDR3 DNA reads as TGCGCCAGCAGCCGCGGGACAGACTACTACGAGCAGTACTTC.

The sample holds many counts of this clonotype. The rearrangement joins TRBV15 to TRBJ1-6; a possible D gene is TRBD1 (6 bases). This CDR3 region has 17 residues. Between the trimmed V and J ends, which lost 0 bases and 7 bases, there was a span of 16 bases. The germline V gene encodes CDR1 LNHNV and CDR2 YYDKDF (reference sequence). CDR3 region: CATSREGGWGNNSPLHF. CDR3 in DNA: TGTGCCACCAGCAGAGAAGGGGGATGGGGGAACAATTCACCCCTCCACTTT.

In its sample, this clonotype was seen many times. The rearrangement links TRBV28 to TRBJ1-1; D is unresolved. Germline-derived CDR1 and CDR2 are MDHEN and SYDVKM. V was trimmed by 6 bases and J by 9 bases, leaving 20 bases between them. The CDR3 length is 14 residues. CDR3 sequence reads: CASSIPPRLRQAFF. CDR3 bases: TGTGCCAGCAGCATACCCCCCAGACTTAGACAAGCTTTCTTT.

About this clonotype itself: At one end the junction does not follow the germline gene, possibly because of a read error. V and J are TRBV19 and TRBJ1-2; D ambiguous. Per germline, CDR1 LNHDA and CDR2 SQIVND (reference sequence). This CDR3 contains 16 residues. CDR3 nucleotide sequence: TGTGCCAGTACCTTGAGGCAGTCTAGCACCAACTATGACTACACCTTC. Amino acids: CASTLRQSSTNYDYTF.

This clonotype was counted many times. The CDR3 region has the DNA TGTGCCAGCAGCTTTGGAGGGGACACCGGGGAGCTGTTTTTT. Translated: CASSFGGDTGELFF. The rearrangement joins TRBV11-3 to TRBJ2-2, with a possible D match to TRBD2 (6 bases). CDR3 length: 14 residues. The V gene lost 3 bases and the J gene lost 3 bases, with 8 bases spanning the gap. Germline loops: CDR1 SGHNT, CDR2 YENEEA.

The gene calls are TRBV5-1 and TRBJ2-7, with 7 bases identical to TRBD2. There are 13 residues in the CDR3. The J segment lost 7 bases and the V segment lost 0 bases, leaving 4 bases of the junction unmatched. The V gene's germline CDR1 is SGHRS and CDR2 YFSETQ. Here the CDR3 DNA reads TGCGCCAGCAGCTTGGCCGTCGGGAGGGAGCAGTACTTC. It codes for CASSLAVGREQYF.